The rows below give T cell receptor beta chains drawn from one sample of a study of control samples from healthy donors and cancer patients. Method: immunoSEQ multiplex PCR; TCRdb's copy keeps in-frame clones and lacks some. The sample carries roughly 130,000 clones, around 94% recorded once. The sample consisted of PBMCs. Receptors were obtained from a man in his 60s with colorectal cancer. Both conserved end residues are part of each CDR3. D genes are given only for firm matches. The size field is filled for only some rows; it gives once, few, many or a size class.

clone_size	j_call	v_call	d_call	cdr3_aa	cdr3_nt
-	TRBJ2-1	TRBV27	TRBD2	CASSFSGDINEQFF	TGTGCCAGCAGTTTTAGCGGGGATATAAATGAGCAGTTCTTC
-	TRBJ1-1	TRBV11-2	-	CASSLARTVNTEAFF	TGTGCCAGCAGCTTAGCCCGGACGGTGAACACTGAAGCTTTCTTT
-	TRBJ2-7	TRBV29-1	-	CSVRGLPFDEQYF	TGCAGCGTTAGGGGACTCCCCTTTGACGAGCAGTACTTC
-	TRBJ2-3	TRBV4-3	-	CASSQDKAGTDTQYF	TGCGCCAGCAGCCAAGACAAAGCAGGCACAGATACGCAGTATTTT
-	TRBJ1-5	TRBV6-2/TRBV6-3	-	CASSIDGFSNQPQHF	TGTGCCAGCAGTATCGACGGGTTTAGCAATCAGCCCCAGCATTTT
-	TRBJ2-5	TRBV7-9	TRBD2	CASSLSGGQETQYF	TGTGCCAGCAGCTTGAGCGGGGGGCAAGAGACCCAGTACTTC
-	TRBJ2-5	TRBV18	-	CASSPPTWETQYF	TGTGCCAGCTCACCACCGACGTGGGAGACCCAGTACTTC
-	TRBJ1-1	TRBV6-2/TRBV6-3	-	CASSYSSRQWGSAFF	TGTGCCAGCAGTTACTCCAGCCGACAGTGGGGATCGGCTTTCTTT
-	TRBJ1-5	TRBV4-1	-	CASSQEGQPQHF	TGCGCCAGCAGCCAAGAGGGCCAGCCCCAGCATTTT
-	TRBJ1-1	TRBV19	TRBD1	CASSPGGTGRAFF	TGTGCCAGTAGTCCAGGGGGCACGGGGCGAGCTTTCTTT
-	TRBJ2-3	TRBV11-2	-	CASESTERGDTQYF	TGTGCCAGCGAGTCGACAGAGAGGGGAGATACGCAGTATTTT
-	TRBJ1-6	TRBV11-2	-	CASSAQGTNSPLHF	TGTGCCAGCAGCGCACAGGGAACGAATTCACCCCTCCACTTT
-	TRBJ1-5	TRBV29-1	-	CSAGGGLGQPQHF	TGCAGCGCTGGGGGGGGCTTGGGGCAGCCCCAGCATTTT
-	TRBJ2-3	TRBV5-1	-	CASSLLSDGDTQYF	TGCGCCAGCAGCTTACTTTCGGACGGAGATACGCAGTATTTT
-	TRBJ2-7	TRBV4-1	TRBD1	CASSQATGSAYEQYF	TGCGCCAGCAGCCAAGCGACAGGGTCAGCCTACGAGCAGTACTTC
-	TRBJ2-3	TRBV3-1/TRBV3-2	TRBD2	CASSQYTSGGADTDTQYF	TGTGCCAGCAGCCAATATACTAGCGGGGGGGCCGATACAGATACGCAGTATTTT
-	TRBJ1-5	TRBV12-3/TRBV12-4	-	CASRGSTQPQHF	TGTGCCAGCAGGGGTAGTACTCAGCCCCAGCATTTT
-	TRBJ2-2	TRBV7-9	TRBD2	CASSQTSAAGELFF	TGTGCCAGCAGTCAAACTAGCGCGGCCGGGGAGCTGTTTTTT
-	TRBJ2-6	TRBV5-1	-	CASRTGANVLTF	TGCGCCAGCAGGACTGGGGCCAACGTCCTGACTTTC
-	TRBJ1-3	TRBV3-1/TRBV3-2	TRBD1	CASSQVYQGVSGNTIYF	TGTGCCAGCAGCCAAGTTTACCAGGGGGTCTCTGGAAACACCATATATTTT
-	TRBJ1-1	TRBV30	TRBD1	CAWSGQGGTEAFF	TGTGCCTGGAGTGGACAGGGAGGAACTGAAGCTTTCTTT
-	TRBJ1-5	TRBV19	-	CASSNTDFQPQHF	TGTGCCAGTAGCAATACAGATTTTCAGCCCCAGCATTTT
-	TRBJ1-5	TRBV19	TRBD1	CASKGTAAQPQHF	TGTGCCAGCAAAGGGACAGCCGCGCAGCCCCAGCATTTT
-	TRBJ2-1	TRBV29-1	TRBD2	CSVDRKRGDNEQFF	TGCAGCGTTGATCGCAAGCGGGGTGACAATGAGCAGTTCTTC
-	TRBJ1-1	TRBV19	-	CASSRRQTANTEAFF	TGTGCCAGTAGTCGAAGGCAGACGGCGAACACTGAAGCTTTCTTT
-	TRBJ2-3	TRBV2	-	CASHARATTDTQYF	TGTGCCAGTCACGCGCGGGCGACCACAGATACGCAGTATTTT
-	TRBJ2-7	TRBV6-5	TRBD1	CASRRPGQTYEQYF	TGTGCCAGCAGACGTCCGGGACAGACCTACGAGCAGTACTTC
once	TRBJ2-5	TRBV21-1	-	CASSKGNQEETQYF	TGTGCCAGCAGCAAAGGTAACCAAGAAGAGACCCAGTACTTC
-	TRBJ2-7	TRBV5-1	TRBD1	CASSSKTGGIFDEQYF	TGCGCCAGCAGCAGTAAGACAGGGGGTATCTTCGACGAGCAGTACTTC
-	TRBJ2-2	TRBV4-1	TRBD1	CASSQGDRSRNTGELFF	TGCGCCAGCAGCCAAGGGGACAGGAGTCGAAACACCGGGGAGCTGTTTTTT
-	TRBJ2-1	TRBV10-3	-	CAISDIGIYNEQFF	TGTGCCATCAGTGATATCGGGATCTACAATGAGCAGTTCTTC
-	TRBJ1-5	TRBV3-1/TRBV3-2	TRBD1	CASSQSGTGGGQPQHF	TGTGCCAGCAGCCAATCGGGGACAGGGGGAGGCCAGCCCCAGCATTTT
once	TRBJ1-2	TRBV28	TRBD1	CASSGGRSYGYTF	TGTGCCAGCTCAGGGGGGCGAAGCTATGGCTACACCTTC
once	TRBJ2-1	TRBV6-5	TRBD2	CASSLERGSYNEQFF	TGTGCCAGCAGTTTGGAGCGGGGCTCCTACAATGAGCAGTTCTTC
-	TRBJ1-2	TRBV4-1	-	CASSPGLGGNYGYTF	TGCGCCAGCAGTCCGGGACTTGGAGGTAACTATGGCTACACCTTC
-	TRBJ2-4	TRBV19	-	CASSGGRAKNIQYF	TGTGCCAGTAGTGGGGGGAGGGCCAAAAACATTCAGTACTTC
-	TRBJ1-6	TRBV7-8	TRBD1	CASSSDRGSPLHF	TGTGCCAGCAGCTCGGACAGGGGTTCACCCCTCCACTTT
-	TRBJ2-2	TRBV21-1	-	CASSKEARNTGELFF	TGTGCCAGCAGCAAAGAGGCCCGTAACACCGGGGAGCTGTTTTTT
-	TRBJ1-5	TRBV5-4	-	CASSPTGNPGNQPQHF	TGTGCCAGCAGCCCTACAGGGAATCCAGGCAATCAGCCCCAGCATTTT
-	TRBJ2-5	TRBV5-4	TRBD1	CASSLGGPGQGKETQYF	TGTGCCAGCAGCTTGGGGGGACCGGGACAGGGGAAAGAGACCCAGTACTTC
-	TRBJ2-1	TRBV19	TRBD2	CASSAGLAVRQEQFF	TGTGCCAGTAGTGCGGGACTAGCGGTCAGACAAGAGCAGTTCTTC
-	TRBJ2-7	TRBV6-1	TRBD1	CASSEGGTASYEQYF	TGTGCCAGCAGTGAAGGTGGGACAGCCTCCTACGAGCAGTACTTC